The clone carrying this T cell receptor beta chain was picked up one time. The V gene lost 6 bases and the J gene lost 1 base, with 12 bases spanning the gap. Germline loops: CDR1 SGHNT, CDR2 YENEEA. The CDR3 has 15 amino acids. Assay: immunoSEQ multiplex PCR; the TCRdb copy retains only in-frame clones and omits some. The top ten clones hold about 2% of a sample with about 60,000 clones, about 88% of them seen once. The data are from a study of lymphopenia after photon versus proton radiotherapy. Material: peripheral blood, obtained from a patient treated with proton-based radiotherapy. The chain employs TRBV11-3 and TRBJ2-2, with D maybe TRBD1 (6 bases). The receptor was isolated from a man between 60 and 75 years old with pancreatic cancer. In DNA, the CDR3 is TGTGCCAGCAGTCCAACAGGGTGGAACACCGGGGAGCTGTTTTTT. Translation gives CASSPTGWNTGELFF.